A selection of T cell receptor beta chains follows, all from one sample in a study of cytomegalovirus exposure and HLA in healthy donors. Data came from immunoSEQ multiplex PCR; TCRdb stores just in-frame clones and leaves some out. The table includes some 90,000 clones, roughly four fifths detected once. Sequenced: PBMCs. Every receptor here comes from a man aged 25-45 years in good health and CMV-seronegative. Both conserved end residues are part of each CDR3. A D gene is named only where the DNA matches it firmly. Some rows mark clone size as missing; the rest say once, few, many or name a class of expanded clone.

CASSFTDRAGSPLHF | TGCGCCAGCAGCTTCACGGACAGGGCAGGCTCACCCCTCCACTTT | TRBD1 | TRBJ1-6 | . | TRBV5-1
CASELAGVHYNEQFF | TGTGCCAGTGAACTAGCGGGAGTGCACTACAATGAGCAGTTCTTC | TRBD2 | TRBJ2-1 | . | TRBV19
CASGGGDSNQPQHF | TGTGCCAGCGGAGGAGGGGATAGCAATCAGCCCCAGCATTTT | . | TRBJ1-5 | . | TRBV2
CASTFGVGVGTF | . | . | TRBJ1-2 | . | TRBV5-8
CASSAQGYGYTF | TGTGCCAGCAGCGCCCAGGGCTATGGCTACACCTTC | . | TRBJ1-2 | . | TRBV7-2
CASSLGRVTEAFF | TGTGCCAGCAGTTTGGGCAGGGTAACTGAAGCTTTCTTT | . | TRBJ1-1 | . | TRBV27
CASNSGQDFGNTIYF | TGTGCCAGCAACTCGGGACAGGACTTTGGAAACACCATATATTTT | TRBD1 | TRBJ1-3 | . | TRBV5-6
CASSWGQLNTEAFF | TGCGCCAGCAGCTGGGGACAGTTGAACACTGAAGCTTTCTTT | TRBD1 | TRBJ1-1 | few | TRBV5-1
CSASSGTQYF | TGCAGTGCTAGCTCCGGGACCCAGTACTTC | . | TRBJ2-5 | . | TRBV20-1
CASSMLAGVGGRNEQFF | TGTGCCAGTAGTATGTTAGCCGGCGTCGGGGGACGGAATGAGCAGTTCTTC | . | TRBJ2-1 | . | TRBV19
CASSQDPPGPTDTQYF | TGTGCCAGCAGCCAAGATCCGCCAGGGCCGACAGATACGCAGTATTTT | . | TRBJ2-3 | . | TRBV14
CASSVDPTANTEAFF | TGTGCCAGCAGCGTAGACCCGACAGCCAACACTGAAGCTTTCTTT | . | TRBJ1-1 | . | TRBV9
CSVGDSLSEKLFF | TGCAGCGTGGGGGACAGTTTAAGTGAAAAACTGTTTTTT | TRBD1 | TRBJ1-4 | . | TRBV29-1
CASSLGTGSEAFF | TGTGCCAGCAGCTTAGGGACAGGGAGTGAAGCTTTCTTT | TRBD1 | TRBJ1-1 | . | TRBV7-2
CASRTPRVGWNNEKLFF | TGTGCCAGCAGAACACCCAGGGTGGGATGGAATAATGAAAAACTGTTTTTT | . | TRBJ1-4 | . | TRBV11-2
CASSLYLGLLGTEAFF | TGCGCCAGCAGCTTGTACCTAGGACTTCTGGGCACTGAAGCTTTCTTT | . | TRBJ1-1 | . | TRBV5-1
CASSVAPMRETQYF | TGTGCCAGCAGCGTAGCTCCTATGCGAGAGACCCAGTACTTC | . | TRBJ2-5 | . | TRBV9
CASSPREGDFLNTEAFF | TGTGCCAGCAGCCCCCGGGAGGGGGATTTTCTGAACACTGAAGCTTTCTTT | . | TRBJ1-1 | . | TRBV9
CASRGVEGKRSSNYGYTF | TGTGCCAGTAGAGGTGTTGAGGGAAAGCGGTCGTCGAACTATGGCTACACCTTC | . | TRBJ1-2 | . | TRBV19
CASSATGSGQPQHF | TGTGCCAGCAGCGCGACAGGGTCGGGTCAGCCCCAGCATTTT | TRBD1 | TRBJ1-5 | . | TRBV6-6
CSVVGLAGQNPSDTQYF | TGCAGCGTTGTGGGACTAGCGGGACAGAACCCCTCGGATACGCAGTATTTT | TRBD2 | TRBJ2-3 | . | TRBV29-1
CASSFRGTEAFF | TGTGCCAGCAGTTTTAGAGGCACTGAAGCTTTCTTT | . | TRBJ1-1 | . | TRBV6-5
CASSNGARALF | TGTGCCAGTAGTAACGGAGCACGAGCTCTCTTT | . | TRBJ1-1 | . | TRBV19
CASSPGTALFGGYTF | TGTGCCAGCAGTCCAGGGACAGCGCTTTTTGGTGGCTACACCTTC | TRBD1 | TRBJ1-2 | . | TRBV27
CASSYALGLAGGPENEQYF | TGTGCCAGCAGCTATGCCTTGGGACTAGCGGGGGGGCCGGAGAACGAGCAGTACTTC | TRBD2 | TRBJ2-7 | . | TRBV5-6
CASSFLTGQQETQYF | TGTGCCAGCAGCTTCTTGACAGGCCAACAAGAGACCCAGTACTTC | . | TRBJ2-5 | . | TRBV11-1
CASSPLTGNPGNTIYF | TGTGCCAGCTCACCCTTGACAGGCAACCCCGGAAACACCATATATTTT | . | TRBJ1-3 | . | TRBV18
CASSYLGTGATEAFF | TGTGCCAGCAGTTATTTAGGGACAGGGGCCACTGAAGCTTTCTTT | TRBD1 | TRBJ1-1 | . | TRBV6-5
CASSQDNRATSPLHF | TGTGCCAGCAGCCAAGATAACAGGGCGACTTCACCCCTCCACTTT | . | TRBJ1-6 | . | TRBV4-2